The rows below give T cell receptor beta chains drawn from one sample of a study of shared clonotypes between healthy human individuals. TCRdb's copy holds only in-frame clones and misses some; the assay was immunoSEQ multiplex PCR. The repertoire holds under 2.5 million clones, with about 90% as singletons. Sequenced input: naive CD4+ T cells from PBMCs. The receptors were sampled from a man between 18 and 29 years old in good health. Some clones in this sample may be carry-over from other donors' samples. Each CDR3 is given without its conserved first and last residue. Rows may omit the clone size; those that give it use once, few, many or a size class.

J	size	V	CDR3
TRBJ2-7	.	TRBV5-1	ASSQTGIGYEQY
TRBJ1-1	.	TRBV21-1	ASPPRNPELNTEAF
TRBJ2-7	.	TRBV5-1	ASRRDLSYEQY
TRBJ2-7	once	TRBV7-2	ASSLELAGGYEQY
TRBJ2-7	.	TRBV18	ASSPRDRGGEQY
TRBJ2-5	.	TRBV2	ASSVEEETQY
TRBJ2-1	.	TRBV28	ASSSGYEIHSYNEQF
TRBJ1-5	.	TRBV28	ASSRWDMGQPQH
TRBJ1-2	.	TRBV5-1	TSSLGGGDNYGYT
TRBJ1-5	.	TRBV2	ASSGTGGYQPQH
TRBJ1-1	few	TRBV6-6	ASSYAGPRAF
TRBJ1-3	.	TRBV7-8	ASSSSGRNTIY
TRBJ2-1	.	TRBV7-9	ASSFRLAGEGEQF
TRBJ1-6	.	TRBV4-2	ASSQVDFYPQNSPLH
TRBJ2-3	.	TRBV28	ASTPGGQGTDTQY
TRBJ1-1	.	TRBV5-1	ASSLNPPVGMNTEAF
TRBJ2-7	.	TRBV4-2	ASSLTGQGALAPYEQY
TRBJ2-1	.	TRBV9	ASTVGPNRGHGGEQF
TRBJ2-7	.	TRBV28	ASSTTGTSEQY
TRBJ2-7	.	TRBV19	ASSLGASSTYEQY
TRBJ2-2	once	TRBV2	ATAYDTGELF
TRBJ1-5	few	TRBV4-1	ASSQVVLAQPQH
TRBJ2-1	once	TRBV7-3	ASGAGNYNEQF
TRBJ1-1	.	TRBV2	ASTDRGAFTPLNTEAF
TRBJ1-3	.	TRBV11-2	ASSTSRGSSGNTIY
TRBJ1-1	.	TRBV19	ASSRQGDVTEAF
TRBJ1-4	.	TRBV5-1	ASSVTGEANEKLF
TRBJ2-1	.	TRBV5-1	ASSLSSSVYNEQF
TRBJ2-5	.	TRBV28	ASSSSGETQY
TRBJ1-1	.	TRBV4-1	ASSRQMNTEAF
TRBJ2-2	.	TRBV11-3	ASSLVFERGVSGELF
TRBJ1-4	once	TRBV7-2	ASSLRSLEKLF
TRBJ1-2	.	TRBV6-5	ASSQGAANYGYT
TRBJ1-4	few	TRBV18	ASSPGAANEKLF
TRBJ1-5	.	TRBV6-6	ASSLRQGQPQH
TRBJ2-7	.	TRBV4-3	ASSQEGGPSSSYEQY
TRBJ1-3	once	TRBV30	AWSAVGGAYGNTIY
TRBJ2-1	.	TRBV5-1	ASSLTSGSTYNEQF
TRBJ1-1	.	TRBV18	ASSLSLLGTENTEAF
TRBJ2-1	once	TRBV6-5	ASSYWDRGANEQF
TRBJ1-2	once	TRBV7-9	ASSPGGTASYT
TRBJ1-1	.	TRBV19	ASKRAQNTEAF
TRBJ2-5	once	TRBV21-1	ARRPDSLEQETQY
TRBJ2-1	.	TRBV7-6	ASSQRTSGSYNEQF
TRBJ1-1	.	TRBV5-3	ARSGANLAGTLDTEAF
TRBJ2-5	.	TRBV19	ASSIFPDIKETQY
TRBJ2-7	.	TRBV23-1	ASGTATGGVDYEQY
TRBJ2-7	.	TRBV2	ASSEAIGTSGSQGYEQY